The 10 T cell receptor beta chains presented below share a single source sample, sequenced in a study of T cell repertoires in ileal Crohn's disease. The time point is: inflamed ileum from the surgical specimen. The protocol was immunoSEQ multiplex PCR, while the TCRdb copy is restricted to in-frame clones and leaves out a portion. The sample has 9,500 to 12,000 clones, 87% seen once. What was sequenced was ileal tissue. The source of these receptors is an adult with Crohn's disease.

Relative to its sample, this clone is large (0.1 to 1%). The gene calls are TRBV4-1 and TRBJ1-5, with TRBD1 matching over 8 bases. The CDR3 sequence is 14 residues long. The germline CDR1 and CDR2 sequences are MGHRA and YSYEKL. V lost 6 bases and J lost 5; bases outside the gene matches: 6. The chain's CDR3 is CASRGQGVDQPQHF. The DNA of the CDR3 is TGCGCCAGCAGAGGACAGGGTGTGGATCAGCCCCAGCATTTT.

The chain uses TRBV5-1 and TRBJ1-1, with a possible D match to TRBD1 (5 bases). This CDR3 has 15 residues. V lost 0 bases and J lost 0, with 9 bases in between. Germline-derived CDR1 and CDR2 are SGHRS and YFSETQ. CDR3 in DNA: TGCGCCAGCAGCTTGGATACAGGCCTGAACACTGAAGCTTTCTTT. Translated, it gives CASSLDTGLNTEAFF.

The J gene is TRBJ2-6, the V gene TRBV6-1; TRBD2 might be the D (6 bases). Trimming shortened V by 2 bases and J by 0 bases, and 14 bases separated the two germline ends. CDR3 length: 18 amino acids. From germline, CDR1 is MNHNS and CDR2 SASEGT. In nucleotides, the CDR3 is TGTGCCAGCAGTGAACGGAGGGTCCTCATCTCTGGGGCCAACGTCCTGACTTTC. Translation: CASSERRVLISGANVLTF.

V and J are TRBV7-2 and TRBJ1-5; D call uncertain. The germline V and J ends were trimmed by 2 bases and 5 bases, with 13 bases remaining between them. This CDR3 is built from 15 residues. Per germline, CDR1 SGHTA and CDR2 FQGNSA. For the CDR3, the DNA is TGTGCCAGCAGCTTAAGTGGCAGGCTCGATCAGCCCCAGCATTTT. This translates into CASSLSGRLDQPQHF.

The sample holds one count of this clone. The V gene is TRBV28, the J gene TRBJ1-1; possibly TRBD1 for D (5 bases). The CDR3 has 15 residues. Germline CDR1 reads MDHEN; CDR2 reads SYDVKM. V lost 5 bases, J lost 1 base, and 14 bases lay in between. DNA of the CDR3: TGTGCCAGCAGTCGTCCGGGACCTACGAACACTGAAGCTTTCTTT. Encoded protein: CASSRPGPTNTEAFF.

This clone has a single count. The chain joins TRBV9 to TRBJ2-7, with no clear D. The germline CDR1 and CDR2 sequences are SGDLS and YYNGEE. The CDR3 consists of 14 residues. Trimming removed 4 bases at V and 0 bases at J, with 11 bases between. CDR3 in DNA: TGTGCCAGCAGCCGAGACCCGAGCTCCTACGAGCAGTACGTC. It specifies CASSRDPSSYEQYV.

CDR3 residues: CASSPLVTPLPYNEQFF. In DNA, the CDR3 is TGTGCCAGCAGCCCCCTGGTCACGCCTTTGCCGTACAATGAGCAGTTCTTC. V and J are TRBV11-1 and TRBJ2-1; no clear D gene. Per the germline V gene, CDR1 is SGHAT and CDR2 is FQDESV (reference sequence). This CDR3 is built from 17 residues. V gave up 5 bases and J gave up 4 bases, with 21 bases separating them.

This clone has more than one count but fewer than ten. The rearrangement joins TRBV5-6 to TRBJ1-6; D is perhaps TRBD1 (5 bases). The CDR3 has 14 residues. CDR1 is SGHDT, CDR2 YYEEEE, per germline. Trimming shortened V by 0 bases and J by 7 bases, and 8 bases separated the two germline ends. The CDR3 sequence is CASSLGGTNSPLHF. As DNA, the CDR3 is TGTGCCAGCAGCTTGGGGGGGACCAATTCACCCCTCCACTTT.

The CDR3 sequence is CASSEFGYEQYF. The CDR3 nucleotides read TGTGCCAGCAGTGAATTTGGGTACGAGCAGTACTTC. The chain has TRBV25-1 and TRBJ2-7, with D unresolved. Germline CDR1 is MGHDK and CDR2 is SYGVNS. The V and J ends lost 1 base and 4 bases respectively, with 5 bases between them. The CDR3 has 12 residues.

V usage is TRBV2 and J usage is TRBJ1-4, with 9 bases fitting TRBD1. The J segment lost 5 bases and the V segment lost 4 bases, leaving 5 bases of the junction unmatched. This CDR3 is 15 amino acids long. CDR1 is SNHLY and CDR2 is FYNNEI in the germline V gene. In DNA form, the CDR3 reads TGTGCCAGCAGTGGCGGACAGGGGAGAAATGAAAAACTGTTTTTT. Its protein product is CASSGGQGRNEKLFF.